This is a list of T cell receptor beta chains from one sample in a study of T cell changes during pregnancy in multiple sclerosis. The data were produced by immunoSEQ multiplex PCR, yet TCRdb's version contains in-frame clones alone and is incomplete. Of tens of thousands of clones listed, about nine tenths are singletons. This specimen was peripheral blood, taken after pregnancy. All receptors come from a female donor in good health, enrolled as a control in a pregnancy study. The CDR3 runs from the conserved cysteine through the conserved F or W. The order of the fields is J gene, V gene, clone size, CDR3 length, D gene, CDR3 DNA, CDR3 protein. The D gene is left open where the match is weak. Clone size, where shown, is once, few, many, or a class for clones that have expanded.

>TRBJ1-1|TRBV4-3|.|17|TRBD1
TGCGCCAGCAGCCAAGCTGTGGACAGGGTAATGAACACTGAAGCTTTCTTT
CASSQAVDRVMNTEAFF
>TRBJ2-2|TRBV4-3|.|15|.
TGCGCCAGCAGCCAAGAATTTACTAGCACCGGGGAGCTGTTTTTT
CASSQEFTSTGELFF
>TRBJ2-1|TRBV7-9|.|15|.
TGTGCCAGCAGCGCATGGACAGGACTACACGATGAGCAGTTCTTC
CASSAWTGLHDEQFF
>TRBJ2-7|TRBV5-1|.|13|.
TGCGCCAGCAGCTTGGTGGCGGGGTACGAGCAGTACTTC
CASSLVAGYEQYF
>TRBJ2-7|TRBV5-6|.|14|TRBD2
TGTGCCAGCAGCCCGGGGACTACCACCTACGAGCAGTACTTC
CASSPGTTTYEQYF
>TRBJ1-2|TRBV29-1|.|11|.
TGCAGCGTTGAAACGCGGCGTGGCTACACCTTC
CSVETRRGYTF
>TRBJ1-1|TRBV5-1|.|14|TRBD1
TGCGCCAGCAGCTTGAGGACAGGTAACACTGAAGCTTTCTTT
CASSLRTGNTEAFF
>TRBJ1-4|TRBV5-1|.|17|TRBD1
TGCGCCAGCAGCTCCTCCCTACAGGGGGCCGGCCGGGAAAAACTGTTTTTT
CASSSSLQGAGREKLFF
>TRBJ2-1|TRBV11-3|.|13|.
TGTGCCAGCAGCGTACCGGGGGTTAGAGAGCAGTTCTTC
CASSVPGVREQFF
>TRBJ2-6|TRBV6-5|.|16|.
TGTGCCAGCAGTTCCCCGGGTGGCTCTGGGGCCAACGTCCTGACTTTC
CASSSPGGSGANVLTF
>TRBJ2-2|TRBV27|.|20|TRBD1
TGTGCCAGCAGTCCATATTCCAAATCGGACAGGGGGGTTGGCACCGGGGAGCTGTTTTTT
CASSPYSKSDRGVGTGELFF
>TRBJ2-7|TRBV6-1|.|13|.
TGTGCCAGCAGTGAGAACTTCAGGGACGAGCAGTACTTC
CASSENFRDEQYF
>TRBJ1-1|TRBV5-1|.|14|TRBD1
TGCGCCAGCAGGGAAGACAGGGTGTACACTGAAGCTTTCTTT
CASREDRVYTEAFF
>TRBJ1-5|TRBV6-5|.|14|.
TGTGCCAGCAGTTACCAGTATAGCAATCAGCCCCAGCATTTT
CASSYQYSNQPQHF
>TRBJ2-5|TRBV7-7|.|16|TRBD1
TGTGCTAGCAGCCCTTTGTACGGGACAGGGCAAGAGACCCAGTACTTC
CASSPLYGTGQETQYF
>TRBJ1-1|TRBV6-5|.|13|.
TGTGCCAGCAGCCTGGGGGGAGACACTGAAGCTTTCTTT
CASSLGGDTEAFF
>TRBJ1-2|TRBV19|.|12|.
TGTGCCAGTAGTGGGGGCTACTATGGCTACACCTTC
CASSGGYYGYTF
>TRBJ2-7|TRBV4-3|.|16|.
TGCGCCAGCAGCCAATCGGGCCGAGGACTGGGGGCTGAGCAGTACTTC
CASSQSGRGLGAEQYF
>TRBJ1-1|TRBV7-6|.|14|.
TGTGCCAGCAGCTTAGGACAGGCGAACACTGAAGCTTTCTTT
CASSLGQANTEAFF
>TRBJ2-3|TRBV7-8|.|14|TRBD1
TGTGCCAGCAGCTTAACAGGGGACACAGATACGCAGTATTTT
CASSLTGDTDTQYF
>TRBJ1-1|TRBV7-9|.|15|TRBD1
TGTGCCAGCAGCCGGAAGACAGGGGATGACGCTGAAGCTTTCTTT
CASSRKTGDDAEAFF
>TRBJ1-1|TRBV29-1|few|12|TRBD1
TGCAGCGGGGACAGGGGTTACACTGAAGCTTTCTTT
CSGDRGYTEAFF
>TRBJ2-3|TRBV4-2|.|16|.
TGTGCCAGCAGCCAAGAGTGGGGGGGGGCCGCAGATACGCAGTATTTT
CASSQEWGGAADTQYF
>TRBJ2-2|TRBV7-2|.|16|TRBD2
TGTGCCAGCAGCTTAGTCTGGGCTAGCGGGACCGGGGAGCTGTTTTTT
CASSLVWASGTGELFF
>TRBJ1-1|TRBV4-1|once|15|.
TGCGCCAGCAGCCCTGGACGGGGAGGGAACACTGAAGCTTTCTTT
CASSPGRGGNTEAFF
>TRBJ2-1|TRBV4-2|.|13|.
TGTGCCAGCAGCCAATCCAGGGCTTCGGTGGAGTTCTTC
CASSQSRASVEFF